These 4 T cell receptor beta chains were all obtained from the same sample, sequenced in a study of immune cell composition in non-small cell lung cancer. The normal lung sample lay at least 3 cm, and maximally far, from the tumour. TCRdb keeps only in-frame clones here, not all; method: immunoSEQ multiplex PCR. The sample has about 3,000 clones; approximately 70% are singletons. The material sequenced was non-adjacent lung tissue. The receptors derive from a human donor with non-small cell lung cancer.

The chain recombines TRBV2 with TRBJ2-7; 10 bases map to TRBD1. The V segment lost 3 bases and the J segment 5 bases; nucleotides outside the gene matches: 1. Germline values: CDR1 SNHLY, CDR2 FYNNEI. The CDR3 has 13 amino acids. The CDR3 protein is CASSEGTGDEQYF. CDR3 DNA sequence: TGTGCCAGCAGTGAGGGGACAGGGGACGAGCAGTACTTC.

This chain links TRBV2 with TRBJ1-1; maybe TRBD1 (5 bases). The germline gives CDR1 SNHLY, CDR2 FYNNEI. CDR3 size: 14 residues. With 7 bases removed from V and 6 bases from J, the gap between germline ends came to 18 bases. The CDR3 nucleotides are TGTGCCAGCACCCTTTCGCAGTCGGGGGCTGAAGCTTTCTTT. It codes for CASTLSQSGAEAFF. The full variable domain, with the rest looked up from reference TRBV2 and TRBJ1-1, is EPEVTQTPSHQVTQMGQEVILRCVPISNHLYFYWYRQILGQKVEFLVSFYNNEISEKSEIFDDQFSVERPDGSNFTLKIRSTKLEDSAMYFCASTLSQSGAEAFFGQGTRLTVV.

This chain links TRBV5-1 with TRBJ1-2; a possible D gene is TRBD1 (6 bases). Germline V gene lookup returns CDR1 SGHRS and CDR2 YFSETQ. Trimming removed 3 bases at V and 5 bases at J, with 11 bases between. The CDR3 has 13 amino acids. CDR3 bases: TGCGCCAGCAGCTACAGGGATGGGTATGGCTACACCTTC. Translating it yields CASSYRDGYGYTF. The full variable domain, rest sourced from reference TRBV5-1 and TRBJ1-2, is KAGVTQTPRYLIKTRGQQVTLSCSPISGHRSVSWYQQTPGQGLQFLFEYFSETQRNKGNFPGRFSGRQFSNSRSEMNVSTLELGDSALYLCASSYRDGYGYTFGSGTRLTVV.

V is TRBV28 and J is TRBJ2-5, with 7 bases identical to TRBD2. The CDR3 contains 14 residues. Germline lookup yields CDR1 MDHEN and CDR2 SYDVKM. Losses at the gene ends were 2 bases for V and 0 bases for J; bases not matched to a gene: 0. The CDR3 is CASSLGTNQETQYF. The CDR3 DNA reads TGTGCCAGCAGTTTAGGGACTAACCAAGAGACCCAGTACTTC. The full variable domain, rest sourced from reference TRBV28 and TRBJ2-5, is DVKVTQSSRYLVKRTGEKVFLECVQDMDHENMFWYRQDPGLGLRLIYFSYDVKMKEKGDIPEGYSVSREKKERFSLILESASTNQTSMYLCASSLGTNQETQYFGPGTRLLVL.